A selection of T cell receptor beta chains follows, all from one sample in a study of shared clonotypes between healthy human individuals. The assay was immunoSEQ multiplex PCR, and TCRdb's table has in-frame clones only and misses some. The data contain a few million clones, approximately 90% of them singletons. Material for sequencing was naive CD4+ T cells from PBMCs. The receptor set was obtained from a man aged 18 to 29 in good health. Some clones in this sample may be carry-over from other donors' samples. CDR3s include the opening cysteine and the closing phenylalanine or tryptophan. The D gene is left open where the match is weak. Size is omitted from some rows. Given values are once, few, many or a class for expanded clones.

j_call: TRBJ2-1; d_call: TRBD2; v_call: TRBV7-3; clone_size: -; cdr3_aa: CASSSGTSGGYNEQFF; cdr3_nt: TGTGCCAGCAGCTCAGGGACTAGCGGGGGCTACAATGAGCAGTTCTTC
j_call: TRBJ2-2; d_call: -; v_call: TRBV9; clone_size: -; cdr3_aa: CASSVGPPGSGELFF; cdr3_nt: TGTGCCAGCAGCGTAGGTCCACCAGGGTCCGGGGAGCTGTTTTTT
j_call: TRBJ1-4; d_call: -; v_call: TRBV28; clone_size: -; cdr3_aa: CASSLPDSWEKLFF; cdr3_nt: TGTGCCAGCAGTTTACCCGACAGTTGGGAAAAACTGTTTTTT
j_call: TRBJ2-1; d_call: -; v_call: TRBV5-1; clone_size: -; cdr3_aa: CASSLSTISYNEQFF; cdr3_nt: TGCGCCAGCAGCTTGTCAACGATCTCCTACAATGAGCAGTTCTTC
j_call: TRBJ1-5; d_call: -; v_call: TRBV18; clone_size: -; cdr3_aa: CASSSLPDTNQPQHF; cdr3_nt: TGTGCCAGCTCTTCTCTCCCGGACACCAATCAGCCCCAGCATTTT
j_call: TRBJ2-7; d_call: -; v_call: TRBV27; clone_size: -; cdr3_aa: CASSFRMDRRGYEQYF; cdr3_nt: TGTGCCAGCAGTTTTCGGATGGACAGACGAGGCTACGAGCAGTACTTC
j_call: TRBJ2-5; d_call: TRBD2; v_call: TRBV23-1; clone_size: -; cdr3_aa: CASSLTTSGREGSQETQYF; cdr3_nt: TGCGCCAGCAGTCTAACGACTAGCGGGAGGGAAGGGAGCCAAGAGACCCAGTACTTC
j_call: TRBJ2-3; d_call: -; v_call: TRBV7-8; clone_size: -; cdr3_aa: CASSKVGDTQYF; cdr3_nt: TGTGCCAGCAGCAAAGTGGGAGATACGCAGTATTTT
j_call: TRBJ2-2; d_call: -; v_call: TRBV4-3; clone_size: -; cdr3_aa: CASSQARKTGELFF; cdr3_nt: TGCGCCAGCAGCCAAGCTCGAAAAACCGGGGAGCTGTTTTTT
j_call: TRBJ1-1; d_call: -; v_call: TRBV7-9; clone_size: -; cdr3_aa: CASSSNTGSGAFF; cdr3_nt: TGTGCCAGCAGCTCCAACACAGGGTCCGGAGCTTTCTTT
j_call: TRBJ1-2; d_call: -; v_call: TRBV28; clone_size: -; cdr3_aa: CASRSSSVYGYTF; cdr3_nt: TGTGCCAGCAGGAGCAGCAGCGTCTATGGCTACACCTTC
j_call: TRBJ2-6; d_call: -; v_call: TRBV28; clone_size: -; cdr3_aa: CASSLYTVSGANVLTF; cdr3_nt: TGTGCCAGCAGTTTATATACGGTTTCTGGGGCCAACGTCCTGACTTTC
j_call: TRBJ1-2; d_call: -; v_call: TRBV11-2; clone_size: once; cdr3_aa: CASSSRDANYGYTF; cdr3_nt: TGTGCCAGCAGCTCCCGGGACGCTAACTATGGCTACACCTTC
j_call: TRBJ2-7; d_call: TRBD2; v_call: TRBV27; clone_size: -; cdr3_aa: CASSPGLAGIYEQYF; cdr3_nt: TGTGCCAGCAGTCCCGGACTAGCGGGAATCTACGAGCAGTACTTC
j_call: TRBJ1-2; d_call: TRBD1; v_call: TRBV7-3; clone_size: -; cdr3_aa: CASSSDRDDGYTF; cdr3_nt: TGTGCCAGCAGCTCGGACAGGGACGATGGCTACACCTTC
j_call: TRBJ1-2; d_call: -; v_call: TRBV10-3; clone_size: -; cdr3_aa: CAISDPKDGYTF; cdr3_nt: TGTGCCATCAGTGACCCCAAAGACGGCTACACCTTC
j_call: TRBJ1-3; d_call: TRBD1; v_call: TRBV28; clone_size: -; cdr3_aa: CASSLDRASSGNTIYF; cdr3_nt: TGTGCCAGCAGCCTTGACAGGGCGAGCTCTGGAAACACCATATATTTT
j_call: TRBJ1-5; d_call: -; v_call: TRBV7-3; clone_size: -; cdr3_aa: CASSLSRDQPQHF; cdr3_nt: TGTGCCAGCAGCTTAAGCCGCGATCAGCCCCAGCATTTT
j_call: TRBJ2-7; d_call: -; v_call: TRBV6-1; clone_size: -; cdr3_aa: CASSRELDEQYF; cdr3_nt: TGTGCCAGCAGCAGGGAGTTGGACGAGCAGTACTTC
j_call: TRBJ1-2; d_call: TRBD1; v_call: TRBV2; clone_size: -; cdr3_aa: CASSLDRGSYGYTF; cdr3_nt: TGTGCCAGCAGCCTCGACAGGGGGAGCTATGGCTACACCTTC
j_call: TRBJ1-4; d_call: -; v_call: TRBV4-3; clone_size: few; cdr3_aa: CASSQDVGWAGDEKLFF; cdr3_nt: TGCGCCAGCAGCCAAGATGTGGGTTGGGCAGGGGATGAAAAACTGTTTTTT
j_call: TRBJ2-2; d_call: TRBD2; v_call: TRBV7-7; clone_size: -; cdr3_aa: CASSLQTSGNTGELFF; cdr3_nt: TGTGCCAGCAGCTTGCAGACTAGCGGGAACACCGGGGAGCTGTTTTTT
j_call: TRBJ2-2; d_call: TRBD2; v_call: TRBV10-3; clone_size: -; cdr3_aa: CAISESRGRSSGSVTGELFF; cdr3_nt: TGTGCCATCAGTGAGTCCAGGGGTAGGTCTAGCGGGAGTGTCACCGGGGAGCTGTTTTTT
j_call: TRBJ1-1; d_call: -; v_call: TRBV30; clone_size: -; cdr3_aa: CAWSQNMNTEAFF; cdr3_nt: TGTGCCTGGAGTCAAAACATGAACACTGAAGCTTTCTTT
j_call: TRBJ2-1; d_call: TRBD1; v_call: TRBV18; clone_size: -; cdr3_aa: CASAGGKGSYNEQFF; cdr3_nt: TGTGCCAGCGCAGGGGGAAAGGGGTCCTACAATGAGCAGTTCTTC
j_call: TRBJ1-5; d_call: -; v_call: TRBV7-2; clone_size: -; cdr3_aa: CASSLFVQGGLQPQHF; cdr3_nt: TGTGCCAGCAGCTTATTCGTACAGGGAGGGCTTCAGCCCCAGCATTTT
j_call: TRBJ1-4; d_call: TRBD1; v_call: TRBV5-6; clone_size: -; cdr3_aa: CASSPGDRGGGTEKLFF; cdr3_nt: TGTGCCAGCAGCCCGGGGGACAGGGGAGGAGGGACTGAAAAACTGTTTTTT
j_call: TRBJ2-5; d_call: -; v_call: TRBV5-1; clone_size: -; cdr3_aa: CASSLGGGTVQETQYF; cdr3_nt: TGCGCCAGCAGCTTGGGAGGCGGGACAGTACAAGAGACCCAGTACTTC
j_call: TRBJ1-2; d_call: TRBD1; v_call: TRBV28; clone_size: -; cdr3_aa: CATSRGVAYGYTF; cdr3_nt: TGTGCCACCAGCAGGGGGGTCGCCTATGGCTACACCTTC
j_call: TRBJ2-3; d_call: -; v_call: TRBV5-1; clone_size: -; cdr3_aa: CASSRGLNTDTQYF; cdr3_nt: TGCGCCAGCAGCAGGGGACTTAACACAGATACGCAGTATTTT
j_call: TRBJ2-3; d_call: -; v_call: TRBV5-6; clone_size: -; cdr3_aa: CASSLLAGTSTDTQYF; cdr3_nt: TGTGCCAGCAGCTTGTTGGCGGGAACTAGCACAGATACGCAGTATTTT
j_call: TRBJ1-2; d_call: -; v_call: TRBV25-1; clone_size: few; cdr3_aa: CASSSDRNYGYTF; cdr3_nt: TGTGCCAGCAGCTCGGACAGAAACTATGGCTACACCTTC
j_call: TRBJ2-5; d_call: -; v_call: TRBV28; clone_size: -; cdr3_aa: CASSPALGSIKETQYF; cdr3_nt: TGTGCCAGCAGTCCGGCATTAGGGTCCATCAAAGAGACCCAGTACTTC
j_call: TRBJ2-3; d_call: TRBD1; v_call: TRBV4-3; clone_size: -; cdr3_aa: CASSHRRPGQGGDTQYF; cdr3_nt: TGCGCCAGCAGCCACCGCCGACCGGGACAGGGTGGAGATACGCAGTATTTT
j_call: TRBJ2-1; d_call: TRBD2; v_call: TRBV4-1; clone_size: -; cdr3_aa: CASSQDQGGRARWQQFF; cdr3_nt: TGCGCCAGCAGCCAAGATCAGGGCGGGAGGGCCCGGTGGCAGCAGTTCTTC
j_call: TRBJ2-5; d_call: -; v_call: TRBV4-3; clone_size: once; cdr3_aa: CASSQELAMAGGGETQYF; cdr3_nt: TGCGCCAGCAGCCAAGAATTGGCGATGGCCGGAGGCGGGGAGACCCAGTACTTC
j_call: TRBJ1-2; d_call: -; v_call: TRBV19; clone_size: -; cdr3_aa: CASSSNPVVNYGYTF; cdr3_nt: TGTGCCAGTAGTTCCAACCCCGTGGTTAATTATGGCTACACCTTC
j_call: TRBJ2-7; d_call: TRBD2; v_call: TRBV7-3; clone_size: -; cdr3_aa: CASSLSGGRDYEQYF; cdr3_nt: TGTGCCAGCAGCTTATCCGGGGGGAGAGACTACGAGCAGTACTTC
j_call: TRBJ2-7; d_call: -; v_call: TRBV5-1; clone_size: -; cdr3_aa: CASSLGGASRWEQYF; cdr3_nt: TGCGCCAGCAGCTTAGGGGGGGCATCCCGCTGGGAGCAGTACTTC
j_call: TRBJ2-5; d_call: -; v_call: TRBV11-1; clone_size: -; cdr3_aa: CASSFQLVETQYF; cdr3_nt: TGTGCCAGCAGCTTCCAGCTTGTGGAGACCCAGTACTTC
j_call: TRBJ1-1; d_call: -; v_call: TRBV5-1; clone_size: few; cdr3_aa: CASSWEGESSEAFF; cdr3_nt: TGCGCCAGCAGCTGGGAGGGGGAATCGTCAGAAGCTTTCTTT
j_call: TRBJ1-5; d_call: -; v_call: TRBV21-1; clone_size: -; cdr3_aa: CASSKVHRREPQHF; cdr3_nt: TGTGCCAGCAGCAAAGTTCACCGGCGAGAACCCCAGCATTTT
j_call: TRBJ1-2; d_call: -; v_call: TRBV19; clone_size: -; cdr3_aa: CASSTTGTYGYTF; cdr3_nt: TGTGCCAGTAGTACAACAGGGACCTATGGCTACACCTTC
j_call: TRBJ1-5; d_call: -; v_call: TRBV19; clone_size: -; cdr3_aa: CASSISRTPNQPQHF; cdr3_nt: TGTGCCAGTAGTATATCTAGGACACCTAATCAGCCCCAGCATTTT
j_call: TRBJ2-7; d_call: -; v_call: TRBV27; clone_size: -; cdr3_aa: CASSPHWQRDEQYF; cdr3_nt: TGTGCCAGCAGCCCACACTGGCAGAGGGACGAGCAGTACTTC
j_call: TRBJ2-1; d_call: -; v_call: TRBV7-6; clone_size: -; cdr3_aa: CASSSGSTGEQFF; cdr3_nt: TGTGCCAGCAGCTCCGGGAGTACTGGTGAGCAGTTCTTC
j_call: TRBJ2-2; d_call: TRBD2; v_call: TRBV5-1; clone_size: -; cdr3_aa: CASSKERTSGSLNTGELFF; cdr3_nt: TGCGCCAGCAGCAAGGAACGGACTAGCGGGTCCTTGAACACCGGGGAGCTGTTTTTT
j_call: TRBJ1-1; d_call: -; v_call: TRBV5-6; clone_size: once; cdr3_aa: CASSLVRGEAFF; cdr3_nt: TGTGCCAGCAGCTTGGTCAGGGGTGAAGCTTTCTTT
j_call: TRBJ2-2; d_call: -; v_call: TRBV2; clone_size: -; cdr3_aa: CASPHRDRITGELFF; cdr3_nt: TGTGCCAGCCCCCACCGGGATCGCATCACCGGGGAGCTGTTTTTT
j_call: TRBJ2-1; d_call: TRBD2; v_call: TRBV30; clone_size: -; cdr3_aa: CAWSYGSGIPPYNEQFF; cdr3_nt: TGTGCCTGGAGTTACGGTAGCGGGATCCCCCCCTACAATGAGCAGTTCTTC
j_call: TRBJ2-3; d_call: -; v_call: TRBV2; clone_size: -; cdr3_aa: CASRGEPDTQYF; cdr3_nt: TGTGCCAGCAGGGGGGAGCCAGATACGCAGTATTTT
j_call: TRBJ2-7; d_call: TRBD1; v_call: TRBV28; clone_size: -; cdr3_aa: CASSPARTGNEQYF; cdr3_nt: TGTGCCAGCAGCCCAGCCAGGACAGGGAACGAGCAGTACTTC
j_call: TRBJ1-4; d_call: -; v_call: TRBV6-1; clone_size: -; cdr3_aa: CASSLGQRILGKLFF; cdr3_nt: TGTGCCAGCAGCCTAGGACAGCGTATATTGGGAAAACTGTTTTTT
j_call: TRBJ1-2; d_call: -; v_call: TRBV6-6; clone_size: -; cdr3_aa: CASSFLMGDGYTF; cdr3_nt: TGTGCCAGCAGTTTCTTGATGGGTGATGGCTACACCTTC
j_call: TRBJ2-7; d_call: -; v_call: TRBV10-3; clone_size: -; cdr3_aa: CAISDSSGSRSTYEQYF; cdr3_nt: TGTGCCATCAGTGATTCTTCCGGGTCCAGAAGCACCTACGAGCAGTACTTC